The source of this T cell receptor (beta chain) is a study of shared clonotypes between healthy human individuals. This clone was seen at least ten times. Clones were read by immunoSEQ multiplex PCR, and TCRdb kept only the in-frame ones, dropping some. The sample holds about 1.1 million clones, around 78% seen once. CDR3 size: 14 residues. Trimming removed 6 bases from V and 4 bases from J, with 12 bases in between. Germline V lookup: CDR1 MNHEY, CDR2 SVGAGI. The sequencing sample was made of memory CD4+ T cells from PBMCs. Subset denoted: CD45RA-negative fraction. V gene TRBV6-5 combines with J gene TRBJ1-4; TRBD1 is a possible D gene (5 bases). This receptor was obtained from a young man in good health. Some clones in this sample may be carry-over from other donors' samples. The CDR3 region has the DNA TGTGCCAGCAGCACACAGGCTTATAATGAAAAACTGTTTTTT. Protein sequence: CASSTQAYNEKLFF.